The clone carrying this TCR beta chain was counted a few times. The antigen is not known. This record comes from a study of cytotoxic CD8 clonotypes in ibrutinib-treated CLL. For the study at large: Outcomes included approximately 25 partial and 2 complete responses; after median around 65 months, roughly 15 stayed remitted and approximately 12 progressed.

CDR3 length: 14 residues. Germline CDR1 reads SGDLS; CDR2 reads YYNGEE. The V segment lost 0 bases and the J segment 6 bases; nucleotides outside the gene matches: 5. Regarding the study as a whole: Clonality measured at baseline exceeded age-matched healthy donors, tracking circulating CD8+ T-cell counts. Sustained-remission and progressing patients' sampling times differed. Public clonotypes were uncommon and contracted or stayed stable on treatment.

Sequenced by immunoSEQ multiplex PCR; TCRdb stores in-frame clones only, minus some. The sample contains about 120,000 clones, approximately 56% of which appear only once. The J gene is TRBJ2-7, the V gene TRBV9; TRBD1 aligns across 8 bases. The sequenced sample was PBMCs, obtained after 24 months of ibrutinib treatment. The clonotype was recovered from a human donor with chronic lymphocytic leukemia. The chain's CDR3 is CASSVATGGGEQYF. The CDR3 DNA sequence: TGTGCCAGCAGCGTAGCTACAGGGGGTGGCGAGCAGTACTTC.